A selection of T cell receptor beta chains follows, all from one sample in a study of cytomegalovirus exposure and HLA in healthy donors. Sequencing used immunoSEQ multiplex PCR; TCRdb keeps in-frame clones, though not all of them. This table has about 180,000 clones, around 85% appearing once. The sequencing sample was made of PBMCs. All receptors derive from a man between 18 and 29 years old in good health and CMV-seropositive. Both conserved end residues are trimmed from each CDR3. The D gene is left open where the match is weak.

d_gene,v_gene,CDR3aa
.,TRBV28,ASNLGGTTNEKLF
.,TRBV7-3,ASSLTAQGGTQY
TRBD1,TRBV19,ASSGQEDNQPQH
.,TRBV10-2,ASSESEEKLF
.,TRBV19,ASSSQSGQPQH
TRBD1,TRBV28,ASWDRDHYGYT
TRBD2,TRBV7-6,ASSSLAGGDYNEQF
.,TRBV4-1,ASSQVAGLGTDTQY
.,TRBV7-8,ASSRGQHPYEQY
TRBD1,TRBV5-6,ASSARQGYDSPLH
.,TRBV7-9,ASSLLSEDGYT
.,TRBV7-3,ASSFGGVANTGELF
TRBD2,TRBV28,ASSTNPGLAGTPGEQY
.,TRBV4-1,ASSQAAGNVYEQF
.,TRBV2,AGRGRGTDTQY
.,TRBV7-3,ASSKSGNTGELF
.,TRBV30,AWSVGGGNIGYT
.,TRBV2,ASSDAEQGLAGANVLT
.,TRBV2,ASEGEGRGYGYT
.,TRBV9,ASSVATGYEQY
TRBD2,TRBV5-4,ASSPGGTSGSYEQY
.,TRBV5-1,ASSYPGRTEPYEQY
TRBD2,TRBV30,AWGLAGGTTYNEQF
TRBD1,TRBV9,ASSVSGTGFNSPLH
.,TRBV2,ASSESPGSSYNSPLH
TRBD1,TRBV7-2,ASSPGQGFDTQY
.,TRBV4-1,ASSQDPPSSYNSPLH
TRBD2,TRBV19,ASNPGGRRVGELF
TRBD1,TRBV10-3,AISDNRGEQF
.,TRBV11-1,ASSSGALWGTDTQY
.,TRBV6-1,ASSEGVASGNTIY
.,TRBV6-1,ASSDDYSGNTIY
TRBD1,TRBV27,ASSLRGLYEQY
.,TRBV4-1,ASSQDSGTYEQY
.,TRBV20-1,SAPRGGEQF
.,TRBV7-6,ASSLLSPTSNTEAF
.,TRBV7-8,ASSFVAAPQETQY
.,TRBV9,ASSVGDSNEQF
TRBD2,TRBV6-5,ASSTTRGLAGEQY
TRBD1,TRBV28,ASSSPPTMTGVLAYEQY
TRBD1,TRBV12-5,ASGPGQGADTQY
TRBD2,TRBV5-5,ASSLGPLAGAYEQY
.,TRBV28,ASSLTPVSDEQF
TRBD2,TRBV11-3,ASSLGHSGNDEQF
TRBD1,TRBV2,ASSPDRTGTYGYT
.,TRBV5-1,ASSFSDRQETQY
.,TRBV5-1,ASSRTANEKLF
TRBD2,TRBV2,ASKREGYQETQY
.,TRBV27,ASSSSTGTSGRAIQETQY
TRBD2,TRBV10-3,AISGLEGLGQETQY
.,TRBV11-2,ASSLPGVGQPQH
.,TRBV27,ASSRTQIRTGNTEAF
TRBD1,TRBV29-1,SVEFPGGEQY
.,TRBV2,ASRRGAYGGSNQPQH